Listed here are 30 T cell receptor beta chains from one sample, sequenced in a study of blood T cell repertoires in COVID-19. Only in-frame clones appear in the TCRdb table, and some are missing; sequencing was by immunoSEQ multiplex PCR. The sample consists of a few hundred thousand clones, 89% of them appearing once. Sequencing used peripheral blood. These receptors were obtained from a woman between 40 and 55 years old who had recovered from COVID-19.

The rearrangement joins TRBV19 to TRBJ2-1; D perhaps matches TRBD2 (6 bases). This CDR3 has 18 amino acids. V was shortened by 1 base and J by 9 bases, with 25 bases between the two germline ends. Germline V gene lookup returns CDR1 LNHDA and CDR2 SQIVND (reference sequence). The CDR3 DNA sequence: TGTGCCAGTAGTATAGCACTAAACCCAGGAGGGCCCGGGGGTGAGCAGTTCTTC. It codes for CASSIALNPGGPGGEQFF. The complete variable domain, with remaining parts taken from reference TRBV19 and TRBJ2-1, reads DGGITQSPKYLFRKEGQNVTLSCEQNLNHDAMYWYRQDPGQGLRLIYYSQIVNDFQKGDIAEGYSVSREKKESFPLTVTSAQKNPTAFYLCASSIALNPGGPGGEQFFGPGTRLTVL.

A note on this clone: Other DNA variants within this sample encode the same CDR3. The CDR3 loop reads CASSEGTYQETQYF. Written as DNA, the CDR3 is TGTGCCAGCAGTGAAGGGACTTATCAAGAGACCCAGTACTTC. The rearrangement joins TRBV2 to TRBJ2-5, with a tentative D call TRBD2 (5 bases). Trimming removed 1 base from V and 2 bases from J, with 8 bases in between. In germline, CDR1 is SNHLY, CDR2 FYNNEI. The CDR3 extends over 14 amino acids.

The V gene is TRBV15, the J gene TRBJ1-5; no clear D. Germline V gene sequence: CDR1 LNHNV, CDR2 YYDKDF (reference sequence). Between the trimmed V and J ends, which lost 0 bases and 2 bases, there was a span of 5 bases. The CDR3 length is 14 residues. CDR3 region: CATSRDLGNQPQHF. For the CDR3, the DNA is TGTGCCACCAGCAGAGATTTAGGCAATCAGCCCCAGCATTTT.

Of note for this clone: This sample also contains other DNA sequences that code for the same CDR3. The gene calls are TRBV11-2 and TRBJ2-2; possibly TRBD1 for D (6 bases). Germline CDR1 and CDR2: SGHAT and FQNNGV. The ends were cut back, 5 bases at V and 5 bases at J, with 9 bases in the middle. The CDR3 has 13 residues. CDR3 sequence reads: CASSRQGTGELFF. The CDR3 region has the DNA TGTGCCAGCAGCCGTCAGGGGACCGGGGAGCTGTTTTTT. Filled out from reference TRBV11-2 and TRBJ2-2, the complete variable domain reads EAGVAQSPRYKIIEKRQSVAFWCNPISGHATLYWYQQILGQGPKLLIQFQNNGVVDDSQLPKDRFSAERLKGVDSTLKIQPAKLEDSAVYLCASSRQGTGELFFGEGSRLTVL.

The CDR3 reads CASTTQGIDEQFF. Here the CDR3 DNA reads TGTGCCAGCACAACACAGGGAATCGATGAGCAGTTCTTC. This chain uses TRBV6-5 with TRBJ2-1; perhaps TRBD1 as D (6 bases). Between the trimmed V and J ends, which lost 7 bases and 8 bases, there was a span of 15 bases. Per germline, CDR1 MNHEY and CDR2 SVGAGI. The CDR3 runs to 13 residues.

The rearrangement links TRBV9 to TRBJ2-7; 7 bases are a match to TRBD1. The CDR3 has 13 residues. Germline values: CDR1 SGDLS, CDR2 YYNGEE. With 4 bases clipped from V and 3 bases from J, the junction kept 4 bases outside the gene matches. CDR3 amino acids: CASSRWDSYEQYF. The CDR3 coding sequence is TGTGCCAGCAGCCGCTGGGACAGCTACGAGCAGTACTTC. Full variable domain (remainder filled in from reference TRBV9 and TRBJ2-7): DSGVTQTPKHLITATGQRVTLRCSPRSGDLSVYWYQQSLDQGLQFLIQYYNGEERAKGNILERFSAQQFPDLHSELNLSSLELGDSALYFCASSRWDSYEQYFGPGTRLTVT.

V and J are TRBV5-6 and TRBJ1-2, with 9 bases identical to TRBD1. Germline trimming cut 4 bases from V and 5 bases from J; bases unmatched to any gene: 3. Germline-derived CDR1 and CDR2 are SGHDT and YYEEEE. The CDR3 is 13 residues long. The CDR3 DNA reads TGTGCCAGCAGCGAAGGACAGGGGTATGGCTACACCTTC. It yields the protein CASSEGQGYGYTF.

The chain has TRBV6-6 and TRBJ1-2; unclear D gene. The CDR3 length is 12 residues. CDR1 and CDR2 (germline): MNHNY, SVGAGI (reference sequence). Trimming removed 0 bases from V and 6 bases from J, with 5 bases in between. The CDR3 coding sequence is TGTGCCAGCAGTTACTCCGGGGATGGCTACACCTTC. This encodes CASSYSGDGYTF.

This clone was detected once. J is TRBJ1-5 and V is TRBV3-1 (or the pseudogene TRBV3-2), with D maybe TRBD1 (5 bases). Deletions cut 3 bases from V and 0 bases from J, with 6 bases between. This CDR3 has 14 amino acids. Germline CDR1 and CDR2: LGHDT and YNNKEL (reference sequence). CDR3 DNA: TGTGCCAGCAGCCATCAGGGTAGCAATCAGCCCCAGCATTTT. Residues: CASSHQGSNQPQHF.

The chain recombines TRBV2 with TRBJ1-5; perhaps TRBD1 as D (6 bases). Trimming took 6 bases from V and 5 from J, leaving 17 bases between them. In germline, CDR1 is SNHLY, CDR2 FYNNEI. This CDR3 region has 15 residues. The CDR3 DNA reads TGTGCCAGCAGCGGACAGATTTCGGGACATCAGCCCCAGCATTTT. Translation gives CASSGQISGHQPQHF.

V gene TRBV10-2 combines with J gene TRBJ2-5; the match to TRBD1 covers 10 bases. The germline gives CDR1 WSHSY, CDR2 SAAADI. Unmatched junction bases numbered 6, after V lost 6 bases and J lost 5 bases. CDR3 size: 14 residues. This chain's CDR3 is CASRGTGEGETQYF. The CDR3 DNA follows: TGCGCCAGCAGAGGGACAGGGGAGGGTGAGACCCAGTACTTC.

The gene calls are TRBV9 and TRBJ2-1; D may be TRBD1 (5 bases). Germline CDR1 is SGDLS and CDR2 is YYNGEE. CDR3 length: 13 amino acids. Trimming removed 3 bases at V and 3 bases at J, with 7 bases between. DNA for the CDR3: TGTGCCAGCAGCGAGGGGAACTACAATGAGCAGTTCTTC. Encoded protein: CASSEGNYNEQFF.

This clone was seen a few times. V usage is TRBV5-4 and J usage is TRBJ2-1; perhaps TRBD2 as D (6 bases). Trimming shortened V by 4 bases and J by 2 bases, and 13 bases separated the two germline ends. Germline CDR1 is SGHNT and CDR2 is YYREEE (reference sequence). CDR3 length: 15 residues. CDR3 protein: CASSPVPGAYNEQFF. The CDR3 DNA reads as TGTGCCAGCAGCCCGGTCCCGGGGGCCTACAATGAGCAGTTCTTC.

The CDR3 here is CASSPSSGRTTTGELFF. Here the CDR3 DNA reads TGTGCCAGCAGCCCCAGTAGCGGGAGGACTACTACCGGGGAGCTGTTTTTT. The rearrangement joins TRBV7-7 to TRBJ2-2, with 10 bases lining up with TRBD2. The V and J ends lost 5 bases and 5 bases, in that order; junction bases with no gene match: 11. Germline assignment: CDR1 SSHAT and CDR2 FNYEAQ (reference sequence). The CDR3 contains 17 residues.

This chain joins TRBV7-9 and TRBJ2-1; tentative D call: TRBD1 (6 bases). The CDR3 runs 15 residues. Germline CDR1 reads SEHNR; CDR2 reads FQNEAQ (reference sequence). The germline V and J ends were trimmed by 5 bases and 2 bases, with 13 bases remaining between them. In nucleotides, the CDR3 is TGTGCCAGCAGCACCAGGGGTAGCGCCTACAATGAGCAGTTCTTC. Translating gives CASSTRGSAYNEQFF.

The chain uses TRBV4-1 and TRBJ2-3; D is unclear. CDR1 and CDR2 (germline): MGHRA, YSYEKL. The ends were cut back, 3 bases at V and 0 bases at J, with 13 bases in the middle. The CDR3 totals 16 residues. The CDR3 sequence is CASSQQISSSTDTQYF. Here the CDR3 DNA reads TGCGCCAGCAGCCAGCAGATTTCCTCTAGCACAGATACGCAGTATTTT.

The chain carries TRBV9 and TRBJ1-1; D ambiguous. The CDR3 runs to 13 residues. The V end was cut by 3 bases, the J end by 1 base, with 7 bases between. The germline gives CDR1 SGDLS, CDR2 YYNGEE. The CDR3 here is CASSDTANTEAFF. In DNA form, the CDR3 reads TGTGCCAGCAGCGATACAGCGAACACTGAAGCTTTCTTT.

J is TRBJ1-2 and V is TRBV5-1; perhaps TRBD1 as D (5 bases). The CDR3 contains 15 residues. Germline-derived CDR1 and CDR2 are SGHRS and YFSETQ. V lost 2 bases and J lost 6, with 17 bases in between. DNA of the CDR3: TGCGCCAGCAGCTTAGGGGAGGGTAGGACTGATGGCTACACCTTC. The encoded protein is CASSLGEGRTDGYTF.

As concerns this clone: The same CDR3 can be traced to other DNA sequences in this sample. J is TRBJ2-7 and V is TRBV18; D is uncertain. CDR1 is KGHSH and CDR2 is LQKENI in the germline V gene. Trimming removed 0 bases from V and 1 base from J, with 4 bases in between. This CDR3 comprises 13 residues. The CDR3 DNA follows: TGTGCCAGCTCACCACCGAGTTCCTACGAGCAGTACGTC. Translated: CASSPPSSYEQYV.

The chain joins TRBV6-5 to TRBJ1-1; perhaps TRBD1 as D (5 bases). Per the germline V gene, CDR1 is MNHEY and CDR2 is SVGAGI. Trimming shortened V by 8 bases and J by 1 base, and 11 bases separated the two germline ends. The CDR3 is 13 amino acids. The CDR3 nucleotides read TGTGCCAGCCGGAGGGGTTGGAACACTGAAGCTTTCTTT. Its protein is CASRRGWNTEAFF.

Only one count was recorded for this clone. J is TRBJ1-2 and V is TRBV27; TRBD1 is a possible D gene (5 bases). V lost 4 bases to trimming and J lost 6 bases, with 21 bases between them. The CDR3 length is 16 residues. The germline gives CDR1 MNHEY, CDR2 SMNVEV (reference sequence). CDR3 loop: CASSSQRTGVHNGYTF. The CDR3, as DNA: TGTGCCAGCAGTTCCCAAAGAACAGGAGTACATAATGGCTACACCTTC.

The rearrangement uses TRBV6-6 and TRBJ1-1, with D hard to call. The CDR3 extends over 14 amino acids. Germline CDR1 is MNHNY and CDR2 is SVGAGI (reference sequence). V was shortened by 1 base and J by 6 bases, with 12 bases between the two germline ends. Here the CDR3 reads CASSYFRERAEAFF. DNA of the CDR3: TGTGCCAGCAGTTACTTTCGGGAGAGGGCTGAAGCTTTCTTT.

This chain links TRBV5-4 with TRBJ1-2; 7 nucleotides align to TRBD1. V gave up 4 bases and J gave up 2 bases; unmatched junction bases: 5. This CDR3 spans 14 amino acids. Germline V gives CDR1 SGHNT, CDR2 YYREEE (reference sequence). The CDR3: CASSHIQGNYGYTF. The CDR3 DNA follows: TGTGCCAGCAGCCATATACAGGGGAACTATGGCTACACCTTC. Full variable domain (remainder filled in from reference TRBV5-4 and TRBJ1-2): ETGVTQSPTHLIKTRGQQVTLRCSSQSGHNTVSWYQQALGQGPQFIFQYYREEENGRGNFPPRFSGLQFPNYSSELNVNALELDDSALYLCASSHIQGNYGYTFGSGTRLTVV.

The chain is built from TRBV5-6 and TRBJ2-1; TRBD1 agrees at 7 bases. From germline, CDR1 is SGHDT and CDR2 YYEEEE. J was trimmed by 6 bases and V by 4 bases; bases with no gene match: 4. The length of the CDR3 is 13 residues. CDR3 in amino acids: CASSTGTANEQFF. CDR3 DNA: TGTGCCAGCAGCACAGGGACAGCCAATGAGCAGTTCTTC.

This rearrangement joins TRBV6-4 to TRBJ2-1; D perhaps matches TRBD2 (7 bases). V lost 8 bases and J lost 9, with 17 bases in between. Per germline, CDR1 MRHNA and CDR2 SNTAGT. The CDR3 length is 13 residues. CDR3 in amino acids: CASGSGLGGEQFF. The CDR3 coding sequence is TGTGCCAGCGGCTCCGGACTAGGGGGTGAGCAGTTCTTC.

The chain is built from TRBV6-4 and TRBJ2-3; TRBD1 matches at 7 bases. The ends lost 4 bases at V and 4 bases at J; junction bases unmatched: 5. Germline V CDR1 and CDR2: MRHNA, SNTAGT. This CDR3 region has 14 residues. This CDR3 reads CASSAHQGADTQYF. DNA of the CDR3: TGTGCCAGCAGTGCACACCAGGGGGCAGATACGCAGTATTTT.

The chain has TRBV19 and TRBJ1-1; 7 bases agree with TRBD1. The germline V gene encodes CDR1 LNHDA and CDR2 SQIVND (reference sequence). The CDR3 loop spans 12 amino acids. The J segment lost 6 bases and the V segment lost 9 bases, leaving 7 bases of the junction unmatched. The CDR3 DNA reads as TGTGCCAGCCTTGGGACAGCTGCTGAAGCTTTCTTT. It encodes CASLGTAAEAFF.

The chain uses TRBV28 and TRBJ1-3, with D uncertain. This CDR3 has 14 amino acids. Germline-derived CDR1 and CDR2 are MDHEN and SYDVKM. Deletions cut 5 bases from V and 3 bases from J, with 11 bases between. The DNA of the CDR3 is TGTGCCAGCAGTACCGGAGTAAATGGAAACACCATATATTTT. This sequence encodes CASSTGVNGNTIYF.

The chain joins TRBV28 to TRBJ1-1; a possible D gene is TRBD1 (5 bases). The CDR3 extends over 13 amino acids. Deletions cut 8 bases from V and 1 base from J, with 11 bases between. Germline V gene sequence: CDR1 MDHEN, CDR2 SYDVKM. The CDR3, as DNA: TGTGCCAGCCTCCTCGGGGGGAACACTGAAGCTTTCTTT. Its protein is CASLLGGNTEAFF.

This clone occurred once. The chain carries TRBV19 and TRBJ2-5; 7 bases line up with TRBD2. V trimming: 6 bases; J trimming: 2 bases; junction bases outside the gene matches: 9. Per germline, CDR1 LNHDA and CDR2 SQIVND (reference sequence). This CDR3 contains 15 residues. CDR3 region: CASSETGLGQETQYF. DNA of the CDR3: TGTGCCAGTAGCGAAACCGGACTAGGACAAGAGACCCAGTACTTC.